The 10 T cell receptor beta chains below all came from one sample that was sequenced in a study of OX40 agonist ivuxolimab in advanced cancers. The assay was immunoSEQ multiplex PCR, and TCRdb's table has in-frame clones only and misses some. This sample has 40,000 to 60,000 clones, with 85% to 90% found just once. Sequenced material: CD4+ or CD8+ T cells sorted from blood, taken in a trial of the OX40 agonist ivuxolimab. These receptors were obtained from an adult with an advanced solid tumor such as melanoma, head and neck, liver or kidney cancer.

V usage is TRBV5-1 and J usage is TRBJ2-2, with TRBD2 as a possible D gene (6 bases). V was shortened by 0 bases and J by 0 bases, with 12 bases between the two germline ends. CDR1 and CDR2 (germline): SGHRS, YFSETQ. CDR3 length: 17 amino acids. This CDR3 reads CASSLAILAANTGELFF. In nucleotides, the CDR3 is TGCGCCAGCAGCTTGGCCATACTAGCCGCGAACACCGGGGAGCTGTTTTTT.

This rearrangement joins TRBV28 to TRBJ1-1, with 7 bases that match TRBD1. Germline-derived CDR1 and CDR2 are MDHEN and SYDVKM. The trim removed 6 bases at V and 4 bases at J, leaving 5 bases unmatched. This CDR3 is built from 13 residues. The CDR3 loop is CASRRQGSTEAFF. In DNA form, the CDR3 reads TGTGCCAGCAGGAGACAGGGCAGCACTGAAGCTTTCTTT.

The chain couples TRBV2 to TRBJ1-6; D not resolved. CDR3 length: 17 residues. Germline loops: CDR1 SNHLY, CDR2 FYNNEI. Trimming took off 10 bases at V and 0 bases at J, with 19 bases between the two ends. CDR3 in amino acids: CATRGEATYSYNSPLHF. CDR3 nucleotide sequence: TGTGCCACCCGTGGGGAGGCTACATACTCCTATAATTCACCCCTCCACTTT.

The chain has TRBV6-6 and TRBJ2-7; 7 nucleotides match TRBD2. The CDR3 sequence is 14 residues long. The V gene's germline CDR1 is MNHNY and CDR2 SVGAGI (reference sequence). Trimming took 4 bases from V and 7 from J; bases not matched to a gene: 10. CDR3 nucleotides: TGTGCCAGCAGTTGGACACCCGGGGAGGGAGAGCAGTACTTC. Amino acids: CASSWTPGEGEQYF.

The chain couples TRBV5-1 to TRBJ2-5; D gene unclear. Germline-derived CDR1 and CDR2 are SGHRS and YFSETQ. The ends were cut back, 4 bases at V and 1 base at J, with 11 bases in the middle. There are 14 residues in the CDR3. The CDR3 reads CASSLQGSQETQYF. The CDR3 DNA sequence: TGCGCCAGCAGCCTACAAGGATCCCAAGAGACCCAGTACTTC.

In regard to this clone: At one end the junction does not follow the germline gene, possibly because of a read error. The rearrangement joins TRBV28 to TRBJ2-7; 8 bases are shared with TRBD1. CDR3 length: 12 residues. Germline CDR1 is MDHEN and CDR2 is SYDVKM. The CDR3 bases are TGTGCCAGCAGTTCTGGACAGGGCGCGCAGAACTTC. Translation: CASSSGQGAQNF.

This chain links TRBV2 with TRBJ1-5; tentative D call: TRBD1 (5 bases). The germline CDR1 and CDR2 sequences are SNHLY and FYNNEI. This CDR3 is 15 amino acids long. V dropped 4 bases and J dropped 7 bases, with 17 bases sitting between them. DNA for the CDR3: TGTGCCAGCAGTGTCTTCTTAGGGGAAGGACAGCCCCAGCATTTT. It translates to CASSVFLGEGQPQHF.

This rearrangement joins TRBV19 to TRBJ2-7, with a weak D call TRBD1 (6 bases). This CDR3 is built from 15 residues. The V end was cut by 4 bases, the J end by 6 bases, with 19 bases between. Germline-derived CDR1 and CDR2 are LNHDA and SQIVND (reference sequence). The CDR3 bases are TGTGCCAGTAGTACCCAGACAGGACCCCTATCCGAGCAGTACTTC. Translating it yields CASSTQTGPLSEQYF.

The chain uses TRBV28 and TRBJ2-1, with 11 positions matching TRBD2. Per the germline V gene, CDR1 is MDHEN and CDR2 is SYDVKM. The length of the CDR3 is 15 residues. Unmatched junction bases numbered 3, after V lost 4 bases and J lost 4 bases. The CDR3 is CASSSGTSGYNEQFF. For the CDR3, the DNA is TGTGCCAGCAGTTCCGGGACTAGCGGATACAATGAGCAGTTCTTC.

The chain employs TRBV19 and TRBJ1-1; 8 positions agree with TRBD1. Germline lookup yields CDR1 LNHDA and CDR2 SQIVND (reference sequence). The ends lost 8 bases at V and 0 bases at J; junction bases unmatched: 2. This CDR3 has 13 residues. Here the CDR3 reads CASDRGLNTEAFF. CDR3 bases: TGTGCCAGTGACAGGGGCCTGAACACTGAAGCTTTCTTT.